Many counts were recorded for the clone carrying this T cell receptor (beta chain). Its antigen is still unknown. This CDR3 is built from 14 residues. CDR1 SGHTA and CDR2 FQGNSA come from the germline V gene. V was shortened by 0 bases and J by 5 bases, with 11 bases between the two germline ends. The data belong to a study of T cells in Graves' hyperthyroidism and ophthalmopathy. Overall study results and limits: Ophthalmopathy onset followed model prediction by a median around 6.6 months. Ophthalmopathy was separated from stable hyperthyroidism by a 13 V-J model. The blood repertoire included most of the expanded thyroid clonotypes above 0.001.

On the basis of clinical symptoms, serum thyroxine and TRAb, thyroid ultrasound and orbital computed tomography, diagnoses were made. Researchers took RNA transcripts and amplified the TCR beta CDR3 regions from them. HTBI primers drove first-round RT-PCR of the TCR CDR3. TCRdb itself ran the multiplex PCR reads through MiXCR, one entry per CDR3 protein. The sample records about half a million distinct CDR3 sequences, more than 15% being singletons. This receptor was taken from a woman aged 25 to 39 with Graves' ophthalmopathy. Sample: blood. V usage is TRBV7-2 and J usage is TRBJ2-7; D is unclear. CDR3 amino acids: CASSLALEQNEQYF. The CDR3 coding sequence is TGTGCCAGCAGCTTAGCGCTAGAACAGAACGAGCAGTACTTC. Full variable domain (rest looked up from reference TRBV7-2 and TRBJ2-7): GAGVSQSPSNKVTEKGKDVELRCDPISGHTALYWYRQSLGQGLEFLIYFQGNSAPDKSGLPSDRFSAERTGGSVSTLTIQRTQQEDSAVYLCASSLALEQNEQYFGPGTRLTVT.